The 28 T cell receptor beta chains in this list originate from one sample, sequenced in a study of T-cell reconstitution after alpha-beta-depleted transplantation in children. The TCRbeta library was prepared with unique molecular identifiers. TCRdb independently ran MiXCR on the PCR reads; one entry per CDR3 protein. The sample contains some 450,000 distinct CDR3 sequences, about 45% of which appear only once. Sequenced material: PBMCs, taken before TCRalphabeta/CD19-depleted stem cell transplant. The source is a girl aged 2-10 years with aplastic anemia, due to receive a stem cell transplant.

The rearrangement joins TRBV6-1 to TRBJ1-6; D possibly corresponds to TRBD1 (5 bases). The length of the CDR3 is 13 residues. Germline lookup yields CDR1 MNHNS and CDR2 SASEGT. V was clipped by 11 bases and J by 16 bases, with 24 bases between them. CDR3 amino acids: CAGTGPSNTLLHF. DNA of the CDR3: TGTGCCGGGACGGGCCCTTCTAATACGTTGCTCCACTTT.

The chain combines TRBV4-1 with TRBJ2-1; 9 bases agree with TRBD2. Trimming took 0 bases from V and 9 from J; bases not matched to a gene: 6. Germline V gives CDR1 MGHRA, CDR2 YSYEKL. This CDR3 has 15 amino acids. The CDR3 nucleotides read TGCGCCAGCAGCCAAGACGCGGGGGGGCCCTTTGAGCAGTTCTTC. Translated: CASSQDAGGPFEQFF.

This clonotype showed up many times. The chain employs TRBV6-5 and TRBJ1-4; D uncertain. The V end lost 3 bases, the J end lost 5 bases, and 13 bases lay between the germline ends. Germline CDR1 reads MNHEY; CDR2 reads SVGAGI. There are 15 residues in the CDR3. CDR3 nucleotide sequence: TGTGCCAGCAGTTATTCGACACGGAGCAATGAAAAACTGTTTTTT. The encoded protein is CASSYSTRSNEKLFF.

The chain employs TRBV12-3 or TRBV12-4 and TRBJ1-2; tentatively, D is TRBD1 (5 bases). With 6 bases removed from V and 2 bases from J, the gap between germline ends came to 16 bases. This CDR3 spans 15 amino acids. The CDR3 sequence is CASSSGLQENYGYTF. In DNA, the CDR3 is TGTGCCAGCAGCTCGGGGCTTCAGGAGAACTATGGCTACACCTTC.

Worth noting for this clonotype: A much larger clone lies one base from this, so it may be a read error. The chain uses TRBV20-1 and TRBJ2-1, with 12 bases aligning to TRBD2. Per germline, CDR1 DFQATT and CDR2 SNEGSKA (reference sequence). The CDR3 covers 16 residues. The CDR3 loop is CCARRRLAGVRDEQFF. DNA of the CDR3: TGCTGTGCTAGACGACGACTAGCGGGAGTAAGGGATGAGCAGTTCTTC.

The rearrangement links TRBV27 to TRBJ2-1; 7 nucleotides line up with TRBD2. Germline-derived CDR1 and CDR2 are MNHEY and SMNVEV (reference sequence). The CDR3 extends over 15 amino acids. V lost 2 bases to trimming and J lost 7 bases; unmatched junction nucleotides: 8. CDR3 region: CASSLLAGASNEQFF. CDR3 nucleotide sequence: TGTGCCAGCAGTTTACTCGCGGGAGCGTCGAATGAGCAGTTCTTC.

In DNA, the CDR3 is TGCGCCAGCAGGCGAGAGGGAACGGTATCCTCCTATAATTCACCCCTCCACTTT. This codes for CASRREGTVSSYNSPLHF. This chain joins TRBV5-1 and TRBJ1-6; D gene uncertain. Trimming removed 5 bases from V and 0 bases from J, with 18 bases in between. The germline V gene encodes CDR1 SGHRS and CDR2 YFSETQ. This CDR3 spans 18 amino acids.

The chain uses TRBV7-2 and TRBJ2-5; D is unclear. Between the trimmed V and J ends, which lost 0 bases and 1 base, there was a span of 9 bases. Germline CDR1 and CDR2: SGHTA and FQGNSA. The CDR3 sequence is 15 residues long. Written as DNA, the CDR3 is TGTGCCAGCAGCTTAGCCTGGGTCCCCCAAGAGACCCAGTACTTC. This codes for CASSLAWVPQETQYF. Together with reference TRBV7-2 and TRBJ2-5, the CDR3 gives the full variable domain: GAGVSQSPSNKVTEKGKDVELRCDPISGHTALYWYRQSLGQGLEFLIYFQGNSAPDKSGLPSDRFSAERTGGSVSTLTIQRTQQEDSAVYLCASSLAWVPQETQYFGPGTRLLVL.

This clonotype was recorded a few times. This CDR3 reads CASAGTGGLSQPQHF. The CDR3 DNA follows: TGTGCCAGCGCCGGGACAGGGGGCTTGAGTCAGCCCCAGCATTTT. This chain connects TRBV6-1 to TRBJ1-5, with 12 bases aligning to TRBD1. This CDR3 comprises 15 residues. V gave up 8 bases and J gave up 6 bases; unmatched junction bases: 8. Germline CDR1 and CDR2: MNHNS and SASEGT.

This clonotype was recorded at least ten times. Here the CDR3 DNA reads TGTGCCAGCAGTTGGACTGACTACAATGAGCAGTTCTTC. This translates into CASSWTDYNEQFF. The chain links TRBV27 to TRBJ2-1, with TRBD2 as a possible D gene (5 bases). Germline assignment: CDR1 MNHEY and CDR2 SMNVEV (reference sequence). The CDR3 is 13 amino acids. V was trimmed by 4 bases and J by 3 bases, leaving 7 bases between them.

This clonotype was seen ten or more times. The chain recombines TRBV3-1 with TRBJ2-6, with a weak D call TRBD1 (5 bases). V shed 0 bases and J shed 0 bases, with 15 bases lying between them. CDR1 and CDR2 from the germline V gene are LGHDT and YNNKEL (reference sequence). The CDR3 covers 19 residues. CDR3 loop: CASSQDGAWGISGANVLTF. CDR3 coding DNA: TGTGCCAGCAGCCAAGATGGGGCGTGGGGAATCTCTGGGGCCAACGTCCTGACTTTC.

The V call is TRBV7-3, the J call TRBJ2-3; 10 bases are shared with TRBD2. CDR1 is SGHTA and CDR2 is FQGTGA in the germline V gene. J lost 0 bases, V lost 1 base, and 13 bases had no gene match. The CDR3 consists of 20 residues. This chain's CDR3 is CASSLKPASGGPPSTDTQYF. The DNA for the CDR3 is TGTGCCAGCAGCTTAAAGCCCGCTAGCGGGGGTCCCCCTAGCACAGATACGCAGTATTTT.

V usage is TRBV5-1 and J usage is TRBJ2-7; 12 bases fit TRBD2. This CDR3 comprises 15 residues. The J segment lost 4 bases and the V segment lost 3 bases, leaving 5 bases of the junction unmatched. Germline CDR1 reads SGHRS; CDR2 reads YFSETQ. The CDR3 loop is CASSSWTSGIYEQYF. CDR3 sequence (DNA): TGCGCCAGCAGCTCCTGGACTAGCGGGATTTACGAGCAGTACTTC. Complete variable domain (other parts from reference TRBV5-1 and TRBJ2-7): KAGVTQTPRYLIKTRGQQVTLSCSPISGHRSVSWYQQTPGQGLQFLFEYFSETQRNKGNFPGRFSGRQFSNSRSEMNVSTLELGDSALYLCASSSWTSGIYEQYFGPGTRLTVT.

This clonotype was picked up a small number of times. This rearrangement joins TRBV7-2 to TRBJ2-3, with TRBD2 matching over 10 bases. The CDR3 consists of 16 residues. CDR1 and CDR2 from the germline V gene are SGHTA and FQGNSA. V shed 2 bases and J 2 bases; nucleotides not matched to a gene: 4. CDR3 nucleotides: TGTGCCAGCAGCTTAAAGCGGGGGGGCCCCACAGATACGCAGTATTTT. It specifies CASSLKRGGPTDTQYF.

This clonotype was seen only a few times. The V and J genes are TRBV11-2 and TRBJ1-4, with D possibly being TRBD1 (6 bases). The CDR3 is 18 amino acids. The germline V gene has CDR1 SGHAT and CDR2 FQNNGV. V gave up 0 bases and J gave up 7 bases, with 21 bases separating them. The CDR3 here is CASSLEGGIQGTGEKLFF. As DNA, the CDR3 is TGTGCCAGCAGCTTAGAAGGGGGTATACAGGGCACGGGTGAAAAACTGTTTTTT.

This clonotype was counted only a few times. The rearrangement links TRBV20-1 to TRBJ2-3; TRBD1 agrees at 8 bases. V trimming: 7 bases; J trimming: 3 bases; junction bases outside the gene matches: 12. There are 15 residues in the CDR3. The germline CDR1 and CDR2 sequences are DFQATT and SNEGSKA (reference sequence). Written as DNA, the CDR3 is TGCAGTGGTCAGAAGAACAGGGGGTGGACAGATACGCAGTATTTT. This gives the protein CSGQKNRGWTDTQYF.

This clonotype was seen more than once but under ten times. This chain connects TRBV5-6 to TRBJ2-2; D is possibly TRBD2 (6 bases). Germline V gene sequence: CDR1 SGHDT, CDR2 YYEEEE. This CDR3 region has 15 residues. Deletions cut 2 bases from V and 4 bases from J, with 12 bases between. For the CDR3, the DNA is TGTGCCAGCAGCTTCGGGAGACTGAGCACCGGGGAGCTGTTTTTT. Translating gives CASSFGRLSTGELFF.

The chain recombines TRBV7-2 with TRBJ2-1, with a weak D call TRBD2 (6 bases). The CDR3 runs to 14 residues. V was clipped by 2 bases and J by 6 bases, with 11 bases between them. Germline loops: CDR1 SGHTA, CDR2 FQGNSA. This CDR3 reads CASSLPTSLNEQFF. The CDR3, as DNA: TGTGCCAGCAGCTTACCTACTAGCCTCAATGAGCAGTTCTTC.

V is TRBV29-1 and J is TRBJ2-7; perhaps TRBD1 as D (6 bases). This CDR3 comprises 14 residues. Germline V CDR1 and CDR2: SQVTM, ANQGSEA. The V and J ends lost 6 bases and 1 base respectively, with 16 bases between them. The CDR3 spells CSVSTGRPSYEQYF. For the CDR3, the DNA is TGCAGCGTCTCAACAGGGCGGCCGTCCTACGAGCAGTACTTC.

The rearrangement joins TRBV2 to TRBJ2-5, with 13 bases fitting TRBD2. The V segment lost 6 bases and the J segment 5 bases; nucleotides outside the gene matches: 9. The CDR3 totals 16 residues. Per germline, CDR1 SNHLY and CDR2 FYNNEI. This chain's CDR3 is CASRRGLAGETETQYF. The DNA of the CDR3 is TGTGCCAGCAGACGAGGACTAGCGGGAGAAACGGAGACCCAGTACTTC.

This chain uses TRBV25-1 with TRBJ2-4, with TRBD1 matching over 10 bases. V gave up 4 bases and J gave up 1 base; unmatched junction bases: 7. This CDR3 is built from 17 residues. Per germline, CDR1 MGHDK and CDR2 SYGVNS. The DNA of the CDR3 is TGTGCCAGCAGTGGAGCCGGGACAGGGGTGGCCAAAAACATTCAGTACTTC. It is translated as CASSGAGTGVAKNIQYF.

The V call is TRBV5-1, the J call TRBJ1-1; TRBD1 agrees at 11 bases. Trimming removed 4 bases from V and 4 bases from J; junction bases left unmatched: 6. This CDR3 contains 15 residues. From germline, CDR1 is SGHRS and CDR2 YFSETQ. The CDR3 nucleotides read TGCGCCAGCAGCCCAACCGGGACAGGGGGCACTGAAGCTTTCTTT. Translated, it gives CASSPTGTGGTEAFF.

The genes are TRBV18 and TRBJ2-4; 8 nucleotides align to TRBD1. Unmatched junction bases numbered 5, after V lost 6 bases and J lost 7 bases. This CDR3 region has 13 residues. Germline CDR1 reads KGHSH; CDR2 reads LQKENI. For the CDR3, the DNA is TGTGCCAGCTCCCCGGGACAGGACAACATTCAGTACTTC. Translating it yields CASSPGQDNIQYF.

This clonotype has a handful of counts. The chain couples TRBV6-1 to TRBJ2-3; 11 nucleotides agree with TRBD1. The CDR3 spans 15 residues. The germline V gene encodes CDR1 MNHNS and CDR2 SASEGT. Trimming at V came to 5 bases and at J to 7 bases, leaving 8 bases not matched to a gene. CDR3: CASSPLGQGAYTQYF. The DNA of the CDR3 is TGTGCCAGCAGTCCCCTCGGACAGGGGGCATATACGCAGTATTTT.

CDR3 nucleotide sequence: TGTGCCATCGGACCAACAGGGGGCCCAACAGATACGCAGTATTTT. It codes for CAIGPTGGPTDTQYF. The rearrangement links TRBV10-3 to TRBJ2-3, with 9 bases lining up with TRBD1. J gave up 3 bases and V 8 bases, and 9 bases lay outside the gene matches. CDR3 length: 15 residues. Germline V CDR1 and CDR2: ENHRY, SYGVKD.

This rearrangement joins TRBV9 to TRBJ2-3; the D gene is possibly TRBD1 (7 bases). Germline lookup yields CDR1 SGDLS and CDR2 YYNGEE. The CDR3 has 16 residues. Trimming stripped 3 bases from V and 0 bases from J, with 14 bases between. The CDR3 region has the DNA TGTGCCAGCAGCGCCCAGGGGGGAGATAGCACAGATACGCAGTATTTT. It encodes CASSAQGGDSTDTQYF.

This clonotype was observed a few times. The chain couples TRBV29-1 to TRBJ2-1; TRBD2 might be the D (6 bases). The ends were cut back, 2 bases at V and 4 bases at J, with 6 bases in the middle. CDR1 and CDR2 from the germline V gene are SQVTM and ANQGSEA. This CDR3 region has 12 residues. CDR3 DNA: TGCAGCGTTGAACGGGGGTACAATGAGCAGTTCTTC. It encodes CSVERGYNEQFF.

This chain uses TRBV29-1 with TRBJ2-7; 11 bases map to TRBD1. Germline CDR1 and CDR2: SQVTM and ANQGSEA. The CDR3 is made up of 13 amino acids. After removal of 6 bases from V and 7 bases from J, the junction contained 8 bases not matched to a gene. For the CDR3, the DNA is TGCAGCGTCGACGGACAGGGGGCAGGGGAGCAGTACTTC. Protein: CSVDGQGAGEQYF.